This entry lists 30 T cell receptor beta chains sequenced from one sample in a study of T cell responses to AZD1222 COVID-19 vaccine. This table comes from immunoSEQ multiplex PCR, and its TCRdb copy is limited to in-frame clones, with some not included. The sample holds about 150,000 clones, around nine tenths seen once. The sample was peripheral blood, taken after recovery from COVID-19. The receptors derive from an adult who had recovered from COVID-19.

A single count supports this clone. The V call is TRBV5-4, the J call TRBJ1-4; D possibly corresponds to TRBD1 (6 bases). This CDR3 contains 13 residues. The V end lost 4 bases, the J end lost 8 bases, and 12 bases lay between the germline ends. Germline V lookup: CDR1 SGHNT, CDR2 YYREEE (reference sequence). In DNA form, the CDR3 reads TGTGCCAGCAGCCCCCGGGACACCGAAAAACTGTTTTTT. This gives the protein CASSPRDTEKLFF.

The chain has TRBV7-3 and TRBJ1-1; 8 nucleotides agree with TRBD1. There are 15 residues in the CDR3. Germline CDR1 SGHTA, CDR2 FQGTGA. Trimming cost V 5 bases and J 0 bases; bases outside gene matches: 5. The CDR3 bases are TGTGCCAGCAGCAAGGACAGGGCCATGAACACTGAAGCTTTCTTT. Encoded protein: CASSKDRAMNTEAFF.

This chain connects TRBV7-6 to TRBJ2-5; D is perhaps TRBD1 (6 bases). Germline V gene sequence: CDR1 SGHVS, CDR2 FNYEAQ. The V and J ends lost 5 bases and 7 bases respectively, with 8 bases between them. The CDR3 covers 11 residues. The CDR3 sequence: CASSQGGTQYF. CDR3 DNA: TGTGCCAGCAGCCAAGGGGGGACCCAGTACTTC.

CDR3 in amino acids: CASSAQAGLDYEQYF. CDR3 DNA sequence: TGTGCCAGCTCAGCTCAGGCGGGACTAGATTACGAGCAGTACTTC. V gene TRBV18 combines with J gene TRBJ2-7; TRBD2 aligns across 8 bases. Germline CDR1 and CDR2: KGHSH and LQKENI. The CDR3 extends over 15 amino acids. V lost 5 bases, J lost 4 bases, and 10 bases stayed unmatched. The whole variable domain, remainder taken from reference TRBV18 and TRBJ2-7, is NAGVMQNPRHLVRRRGQEARLRCSPMKGHSHVYWYRQLPEEGLKFMVYLQKENIIDESGMPKERFSAEFPKEGPSILRIQQVVRGDSAAYFCASSAQAGLDYEQYFGPGTRLTVT.

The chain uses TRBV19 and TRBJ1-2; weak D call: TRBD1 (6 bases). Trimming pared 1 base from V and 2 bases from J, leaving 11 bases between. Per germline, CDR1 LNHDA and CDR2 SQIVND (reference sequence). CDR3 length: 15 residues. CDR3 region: CASSIGAGENYGYTF. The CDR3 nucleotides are TGTGCCAGTAGTATAGGGGCAGGGGAAAACTATGGCTACACCTTC.

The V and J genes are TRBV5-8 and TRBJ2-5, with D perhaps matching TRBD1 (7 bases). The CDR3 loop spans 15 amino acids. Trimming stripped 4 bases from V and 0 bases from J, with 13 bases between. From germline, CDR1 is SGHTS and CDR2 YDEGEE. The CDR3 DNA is TGTGCCAGCAGCGGCAGGGGGGCGTACCAAGAGACCCAGTACTTC. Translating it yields CASSGRGAYQETQYF.

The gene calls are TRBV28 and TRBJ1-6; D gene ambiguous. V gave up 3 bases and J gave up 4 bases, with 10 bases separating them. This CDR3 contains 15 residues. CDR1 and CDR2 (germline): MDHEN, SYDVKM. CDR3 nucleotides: TGTGCCAGCAGTTTTGCCCAGGTTTATAATTCACCCCTCCACTTT. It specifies CASSFAQVYNSPLHF.

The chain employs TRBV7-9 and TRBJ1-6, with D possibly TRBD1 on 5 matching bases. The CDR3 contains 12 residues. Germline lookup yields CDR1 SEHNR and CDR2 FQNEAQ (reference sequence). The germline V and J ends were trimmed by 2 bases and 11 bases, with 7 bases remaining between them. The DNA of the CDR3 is TGTGCCAGCAGCTTATGGGGGGCACCCCTCCACTTT. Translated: CASSLWGAPLHF.

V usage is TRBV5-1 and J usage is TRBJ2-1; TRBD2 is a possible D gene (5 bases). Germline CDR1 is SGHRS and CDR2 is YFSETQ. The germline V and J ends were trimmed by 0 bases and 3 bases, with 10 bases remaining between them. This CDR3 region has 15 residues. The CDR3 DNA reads TGCGCCAGCAGCTTGGCCGCGGCGGGCTACAATGAGCAGTTCTTC. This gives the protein CASSLAAAGYNEQFF.

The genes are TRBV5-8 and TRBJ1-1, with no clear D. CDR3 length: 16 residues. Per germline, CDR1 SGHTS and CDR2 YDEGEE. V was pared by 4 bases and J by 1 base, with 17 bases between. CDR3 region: CASSLEGYEANTEAFF. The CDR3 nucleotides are TGTGCCAGCAGCCTGGAAGGGTATGAGGCGAACACTGAAGCTTTCTTT. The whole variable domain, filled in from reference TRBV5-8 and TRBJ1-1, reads EAGVTQSPTHLIKTRGQQATLRCSPISGHTSVYWYQQALGLGLQFLLWYDEGEERNRGNFPPRFSGRQFPNYSSELNVNALELEDSALYLCASSLEGYEANTEAFFGQGTRLTVV.

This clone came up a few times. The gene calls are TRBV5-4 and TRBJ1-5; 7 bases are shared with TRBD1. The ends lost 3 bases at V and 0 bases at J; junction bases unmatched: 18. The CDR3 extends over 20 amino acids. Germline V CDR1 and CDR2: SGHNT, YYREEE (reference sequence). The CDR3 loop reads CASSWAYGTDQFNSNQPQHF. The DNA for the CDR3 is TGTGCCAGCAGCTGGGCTTACGGGACAGATCAGTTTAATAGCAATCAGCCCCAGCATTTT.

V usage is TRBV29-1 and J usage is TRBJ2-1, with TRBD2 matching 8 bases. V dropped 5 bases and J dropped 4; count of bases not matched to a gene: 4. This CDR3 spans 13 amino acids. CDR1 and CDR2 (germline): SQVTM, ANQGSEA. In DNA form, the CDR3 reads TGCAGCGTTTTGTCTAGCGGGTACAATGAGCAGTTCTTC. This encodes CSVLSSGYNEQFF.

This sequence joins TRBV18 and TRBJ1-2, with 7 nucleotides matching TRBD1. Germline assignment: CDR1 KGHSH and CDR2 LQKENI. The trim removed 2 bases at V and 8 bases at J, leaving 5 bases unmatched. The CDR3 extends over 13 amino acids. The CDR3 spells CASSPGRGQGYTF. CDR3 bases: TGTGCCAGCTCACCAGGGAGGGGGCAAGGCTACACCTTC.

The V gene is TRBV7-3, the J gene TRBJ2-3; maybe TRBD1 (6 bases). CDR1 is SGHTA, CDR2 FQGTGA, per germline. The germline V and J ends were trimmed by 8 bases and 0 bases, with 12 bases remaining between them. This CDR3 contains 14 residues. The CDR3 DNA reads TGTGCCAGCGCCGGGACACCGAGCACAGATACGCAGTATTTT. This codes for CASAGTPSTDTQYF.

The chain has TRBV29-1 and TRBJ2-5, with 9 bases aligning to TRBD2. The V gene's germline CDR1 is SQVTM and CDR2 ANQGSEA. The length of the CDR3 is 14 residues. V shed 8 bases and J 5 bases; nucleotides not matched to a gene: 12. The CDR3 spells CSTVLASGTETQYF. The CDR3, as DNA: TGCAGCACTGTTCTGGCTAGCGGGACGGAGACCCAGTACTTC. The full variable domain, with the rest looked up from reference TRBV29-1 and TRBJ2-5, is SAVISQKPSRDICQRGTSLTIQCQVDSQVTMMFWYRQQPGQSLTLIATANQGSEATYESGFVIDKFPISRPNLTFSTLTVSNMSPEDSSIYLCSTVLASGTETQYFGPGTRLLVL.

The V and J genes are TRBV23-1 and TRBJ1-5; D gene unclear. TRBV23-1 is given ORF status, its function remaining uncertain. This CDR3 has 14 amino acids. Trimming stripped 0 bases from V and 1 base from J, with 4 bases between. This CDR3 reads CASSQSKSNQPQHF. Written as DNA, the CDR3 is TGCGCCAGCAGTCAATCGAAGAGCAATCAGCCCCAGCATTTT.

CDR3 bases: TGTGCCAGCAGCTTCGGGGACTCCTACGAGCAGTACTTC. This encodes CASSFGDSYEQYF. The chain couples TRBV7-3 to TRBJ2-7; D possibly corresponds to TRBD2 (5 bases). This CDR3 is 13 amino acids long. The germline CDR1 and CDR2 sequences are SGHTA and FQGTGA. V was trimmed by 3 bases and J by 0 bases, leaving 6 bases between them.

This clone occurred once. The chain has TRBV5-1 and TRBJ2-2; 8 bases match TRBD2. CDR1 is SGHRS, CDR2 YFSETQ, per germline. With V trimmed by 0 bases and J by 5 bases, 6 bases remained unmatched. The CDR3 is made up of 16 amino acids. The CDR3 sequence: CASSLATSGATGELFF. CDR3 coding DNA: TGCGCCAGCAGCTTGGCAACTAGCGGAGCGACCGGGGAGCTGTTTTTT.

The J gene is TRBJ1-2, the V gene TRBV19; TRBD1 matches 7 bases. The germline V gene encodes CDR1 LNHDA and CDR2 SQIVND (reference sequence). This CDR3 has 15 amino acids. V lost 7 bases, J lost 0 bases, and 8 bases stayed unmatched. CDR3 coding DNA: TGTGCCAGTAACCCGGGACAGTACCCTAACTATGGCTACACCTTC. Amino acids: CASNPGQYPNYGYTF.

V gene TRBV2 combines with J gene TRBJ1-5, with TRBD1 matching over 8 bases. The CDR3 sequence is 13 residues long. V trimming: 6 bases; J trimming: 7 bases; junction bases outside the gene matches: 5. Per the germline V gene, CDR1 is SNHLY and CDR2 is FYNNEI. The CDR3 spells CASRGQASQPQHF. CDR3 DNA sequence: TGTGCCAGCAGGGGACAGGCTAGCCAGCCCCAGCATTTT.

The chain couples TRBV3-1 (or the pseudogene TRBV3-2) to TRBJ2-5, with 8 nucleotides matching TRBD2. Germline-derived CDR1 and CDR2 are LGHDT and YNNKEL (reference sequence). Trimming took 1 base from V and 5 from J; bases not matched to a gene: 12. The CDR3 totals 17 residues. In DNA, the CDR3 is TGTGCCAGCAGCCAAGGGAAGCGGGAGTTGATCGGGGAGACCCAGTACTTC. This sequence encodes CASSQGKRELIGETQYF.

The CDR3: CASSLGEARGETQYF. DNA of the CDR3: TGTGCCAGCAGCTTAGGGGAGGCCAGGGGAGAGACCCAGTACTTC. The rearrangement joins TRBV7-2 to TRBJ2-5, with D perhaps matching TRBD1 or TRBD2 (6 bases each). Deletions cut 1 base from V and 4 bases from J, with 13 bases between. Germline V gene sequence: CDR1 SGHTA, CDR2 FQGNSA. The CDR3 extends over 15 amino acids.

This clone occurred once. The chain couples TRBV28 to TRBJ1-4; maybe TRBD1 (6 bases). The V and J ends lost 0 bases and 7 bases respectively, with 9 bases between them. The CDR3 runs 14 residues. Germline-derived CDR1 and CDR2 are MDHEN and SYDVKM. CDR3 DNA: TGTGCCAGCAGTTTATGGGGGGGCGTTGAAAAACTGTTTTTT. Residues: CASSLWGGVEKLFF.

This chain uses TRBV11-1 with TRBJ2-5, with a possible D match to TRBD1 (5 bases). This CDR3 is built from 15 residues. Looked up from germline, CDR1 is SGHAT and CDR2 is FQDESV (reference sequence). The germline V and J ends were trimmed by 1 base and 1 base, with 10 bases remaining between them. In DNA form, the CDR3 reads TGTGCCAGCAGCTTAGTCAGGGTGGGCCAAGAGACCCAGTACTTC. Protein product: CASSLVRVGQETQYF.

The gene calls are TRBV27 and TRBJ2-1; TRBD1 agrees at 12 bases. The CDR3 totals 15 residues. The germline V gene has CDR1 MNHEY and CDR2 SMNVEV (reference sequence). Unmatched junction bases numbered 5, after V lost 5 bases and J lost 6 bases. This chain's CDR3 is CASSTPGQGANEQFF. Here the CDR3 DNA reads TGTGCCAGCAGTACACCGGGACAGGGGGCCAATGAGCAGTTCTTC.

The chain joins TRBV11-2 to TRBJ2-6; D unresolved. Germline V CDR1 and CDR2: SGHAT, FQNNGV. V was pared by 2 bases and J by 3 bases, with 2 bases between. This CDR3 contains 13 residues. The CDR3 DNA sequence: TGTGCCAGCAGCTTAAGTGGGGCCAACGTCCTGACTTTC. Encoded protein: CASSLSGANVLTF.

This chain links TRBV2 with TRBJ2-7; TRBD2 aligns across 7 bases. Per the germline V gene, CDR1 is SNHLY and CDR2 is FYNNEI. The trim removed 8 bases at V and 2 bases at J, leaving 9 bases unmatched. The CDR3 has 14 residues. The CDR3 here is CASGGAGETYEQYF. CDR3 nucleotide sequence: TGTGCCAGCGGGGGTGCGGGAGAGACCTACGAGCAGTACTTC.

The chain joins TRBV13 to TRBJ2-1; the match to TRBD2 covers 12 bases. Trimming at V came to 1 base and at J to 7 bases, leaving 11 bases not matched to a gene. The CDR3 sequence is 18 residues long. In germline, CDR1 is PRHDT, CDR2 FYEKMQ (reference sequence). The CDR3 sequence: CASSLVLAGGSVGNEQFF. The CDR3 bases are TGTGCCAGCAGCTTAGTACTAGCGGGAGGCTCGGTCGGTAATGAGCAGTTCTTC.

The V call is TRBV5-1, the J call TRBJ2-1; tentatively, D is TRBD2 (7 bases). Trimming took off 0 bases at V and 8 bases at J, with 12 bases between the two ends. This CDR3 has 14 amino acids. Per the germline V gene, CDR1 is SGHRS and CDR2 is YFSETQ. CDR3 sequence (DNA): TGCGCCAGCAGCTTGGGCGGGGGCGGAGATGAGCAGTTCTTC. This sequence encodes CASSLGGGGDEQFF.

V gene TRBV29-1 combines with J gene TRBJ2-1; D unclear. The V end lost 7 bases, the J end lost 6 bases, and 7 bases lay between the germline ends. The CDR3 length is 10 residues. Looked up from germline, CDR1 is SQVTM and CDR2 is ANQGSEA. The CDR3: CSGWSNEQFF. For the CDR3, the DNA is TGCAGCGGATGGAGCAATGAGCAGTTCTTC.